These 21 T cell receptor beta chains were all obtained from the same sample, sequenced in a study of T cell responses to AZD1222 COVID-19 vaccine. Generated by immunoSEQ multiplex PCR, the TCRdb table keeps only in-frame clones and is missing some. The sample records some 14,000 clones, approximately 80% being singletons. The source material was peripheral blood, sampled 28 days after the second AZD1222 dose. The receptors come from an adult who received the AZD1222 COVID-19 vaccine.

The rearrangement links TRBV27 to TRBJ1-1; 7 nucleotides agree with TRBD1. Per germline, CDR1 MNHEY and CDR2 SMNVEV (reference sequence). J gave up 10 bases and V 4 bases, and 9 bases lay outside the gene matches. This CDR3 is 13 amino acids long. The CDR3 nucleotides read TGTGCCAGCAGTTCGACAGGGCAGAGGTTAGCTTTCTTT. Translation gives CASSSTGQRLAFF.

The chain combines TRBV19 with TRBJ1-5, with no clear D. The V gene's germline CDR1 is LNHDA and CDR2 SQIVND (reference sequence). V lost 3 bases to trimming and J lost 0 bases, with 9 bases between them. The CDR3 has 15 residues. CDR3 DNA sequence: TGTGCCAGTAGTATCTTTAGGTCTAGCAATCAGCCCCAGCATTTT. It is translated as CASSIFRSSNQPQHF.

The rearrangement uses TRBV6-2 or TRBV6-3 and TRBJ2-1; a possible D gene is TRBD2 (6 bases). The V gene lost 2 bases and the J gene lost 10 bases, with 9 bases spanning the gap. The germline V gene encodes CDR1 MNHEY and CDR2 SVGEGT. This CDR3 spans 12 amino acids. Here the CDR3 DNA reads TGTGCCAGCAGTTACCACACTAGCGAGCAGTTCTTC. Translated: CASSYHTSEQFF.

The chain employs TRBV5-1 and TRBJ2-7, with D perhaps assigned TRBD1 or TRBD2 (6 bases each). This CDR3 spans 13 amino acids. V was pared by 0 bases and J by 6 bases, with 10 bases between. Germline CDR1 SGHRS, CDR2 YFSETQ. The CDR3 loop is CASSLEGGREQYF. The CDR3 bases are TGCGCCAGCAGCTTGGAGGGGGGCCGCGAGCAGTACTTC.

CDR3 nucleotides: TGTGCCAGCAGTGAGAGACAGGGCATGAACACTGAAGCTTTCTTT. It specifies CASSERQGMNTEAFF. The chain is built from TRBV6-1 and TRBJ1-1; 7 bases map to TRBD1. The ends lost 3 bases at V and 0 bases at J; junction bases unmatched: 4. This CDR3 spans 15 amino acids. Per germline, CDR1 MNHNS and CDR2 SASEGT.

The chain couples TRBV3-1 (or the pseudogene TRBV3-2) to TRBJ2-1; either TRBD1 or TRBD2 may fit D (5 bases each). The germline V gene has CDR1 LGHDT and CDR2 YNNKEL (reference sequence). Trimming stripped 0 bases from V and 7 bases from J, with 7 bases between. The CDR3 spans 13 residues. The CDR3 reads CASSQEGPNEQFF. In DNA form, the CDR3 reads TGTGCCAGCAGCCAAGAGGGACCTAATGAGCAGTTCTTC.

This chain uses TRBV20-1 with TRBJ2-1; D ambiguous. The CDR3 contains 13 residues. Looked up from germline, CDR1 is DFQATT and CDR2 is SNEGSKA (reference sequence). With 3 bases removed from V and 4 bases from J, the gap between germline ends came to 10 bases. CDR3 in amino acids: CSASIVGYNEQFF. The CDR3 DNA reads TGCAGTGCTAGTATAGTGGGTTACAATGAGCAGTTCTTC.

The chain employs TRBV18 and TRBJ2-3; the D gene is possibly TRBD1 (6 bases). Germline CDR1 reads KGHSH; CDR2 reads LQKENI. Trimming took 6 bases from V and 4 from J, leaving 20 bases between them. This CDR3 contains 16 residues. The chain's CDR3 is CASSLRQAEAPDTQYF. CDR3 in DNA: TGTGCCAGCTCCCTCCGACAGGCGGAGGCCCCAGATACGCAGTATTTT.

The CDR3 DNA reads as TGTGCCAGCAGCTCGGCGGGAGGGAGTTTGTATGGCTACACCTTC. It encodes CASSSAGGSLYGYTF. The chain links TRBV5-4 to TRBJ1-2; D unclear. The V and J ends lost 3 bases and 5 bases respectively, with 17 bases between them. The CDR3 totals 15 residues. Germline assignment: CDR1 SGHNT and CDR2 YYREEE (reference sequence).

This sequence joins TRBV2 and TRBJ2-3; D could derive from TRBD1 or TRBD2 (6 bases each). Germline CDR1 SNHLY, CDR2 FYNNEI. V lost 9 bases, J lost 3 bases, and 22 bases lay in between. CDR3 size: 16 residues. The CDR3 nucleotides read TGTGCCAGTCCCAAGGGGGGCGGCTTTAGTACAGATACGCAGTATTTT. Translation gives CASPKGGGFSTDTQYF.

The chain couples TRBV5-1 to TRBJ1-1, with TRBD1 as a possible D gene (5 bases). Per germline, CDR1 SGHRS and CDR2 YFSETQ. This CDR3 is built from 16 residues. The V end lost 4 bases, the J end lost 1 base, and 17 bases lay between the germline ends. Here the CDR3 reads CASSHSSRGTNTEAFF. Written as DNA, the CDR3 is TGCGCCAGCAGCCATTCAAGTCGGGGGACGAACACTGAAGCTTTCTTT.

The V and J genes are TRBV18 and TRBJ2-3; D is unresolved. CDR3 length: 15 amino acids. V was shortened by 6 bases and J by 1 base, with 14 bases between the two germline ends. From germline, CDR1 is KGHSH and CDR2 LQKENI. The CDR3: CASSTLAPGTDTQYF. The CDR3, as DNA: TGTGCCAGCTCGACCCTGGCGCCTGGCACAGATACGCAGTATTTT.

The sample holds a few counts of this clone. The chain combines TRBV3-1 (or the pseudogene TRBV3-2) with TRBJ1-6; D might be TRBD1 (6 bases). Germline V gene data show CDR1 as LGHDT and CDR2 as YNNKEL (reference sequence). This CDR3 contains 14 residues. The V end lost 4 bases, the J end lost 7 bases, and 11 bases lay between the germline ends. Here the CDR3 reads CASSRQEPNSPLHF. As DNA, the CDR3 is TGTGCCAGCAGCCGACAGGAGCCGAATTCACCCCTCCACTTT.

V is TRBV6-6 and J is TRBJ2-2; no reliable D call. Germline values: CDR1 MNHNY, CDR2 SVGAGI (reference sequence). V shed 5 bases and J shed 5 bases, with 9 bases lying between them. The CDR3 runs 13 residues. DNA of the CDR3: TGTGCCAGCAGTACGCGGCTAACCGGGGAGCTGTTTTTT. Translated, it gives CASSTRLTGELFF.

The rearrangement links TRBV5-8 to TRBJ2-7; D unclear. Germline values: CDR1 SGHTS, CDR2 YDEGEE. The V and J ends lost 0 bases and 2 bases respectively, with 9 bases between them. The CDR3 spans 14 residues. The CDR3 nucleotides are TGTGCCAGCAGCTTGGACGGCACAACCTACGAGCAGTACTTC. Protein product: CASSLDGTTYEQYF. Complete variable domain (other parts from reference TRBV5-8 and TRBJ2-7): EAGVTQSPTHLIKTRGQQATLRCSPISGHTSVYWYQQALGLGLQFLLWYDEGEERNRGNFPPRFSGRQFPNYSSELNVNALELEDSALYLCASSLDGTTYEQYFGPGTRLTVT.

This chain links TRBV15 with TRBJ1-1; maybe TRBD1 (6 bases). The CDR3 spans 14 residues. Between the trimmed V and J ends, which lost 6 bases and 0 bases, there was a span of 11 bases. The germline V gene encodes CDR1 LNHNV and CDR2 YYDKDF (reference sequence). CDR3 bases: TGTGCCACCAGAACAGGGTACATGAACACTGAAGCTTTCTTT. It codes for CATRTGYMNTEAFF.

The chain is built from TRBV7-9 and TRBJ1-1; 8 positions agree with TRBD1. This CDR3 spans 18 amino acids. The germline V gene encodes CDR1 SEHNR and CDR2 FQNEAQ (reference sequence). The J segment lost 2 bases and the V segment lost 1 base, leaving 12 bases of the junction unmatched. CDR3 region: CASSLEFQGATINTEAFF. For the CDR3, the DNA is TGTGCCAGCAGCTTAGAATTCCAGGGGGCGACTATCAACACTGAAGCTTTCTTT.

The chain employs TRBV10-3 and TRBJ1-1; 7 nucleotides align to TRBD1. In germline, CDR1 is ENHRY, CDR2 SYGVKD. The CDR3 loop spans 16 amino acids. With V trimmed by 0 bases and J by 1 base, 5 bases remained unmatched. This CDR3 is CAISESGNRGNTEAFF. CDR3 in DNA: TGTGCCATCAGTGAGTCGGGTAACAGGGGGAACACTGAAGCTTTCTTT.

J is TRBJ2-2 and V is TRBV7-9; D is possibly TRBD1 (5 bases). Germline V gene data show CDR1 as SEHNR and CDR2 as FQNEAQ (reference sequence). This CDR3 has 16 residues. V lost 5 bases, J lost 0 bases, and 13 bases lay in between. CDR3 in amino acids: CASSADSAPNTGELFF. CDR3 nucleotide sequence: TGTGCCAGCAGCGCTGACAGCGCACCGAACACCGGGGAGCTGTTTTTT. Variable domain in full (rest from reference TRBV7-9 and TRBJ2-2): DTGVSQNPRHKITKRGQNVTFRCDPISEHNRLYWYRQTLGQGPEFLTYFQNEAQLEKSRLLSDRFSAERPKGSFSTLEIQRTEQGDSAMYLCASSADSAPNTGELFFGEGSRLTVL.

The chain's CDR3 is CASSEAAGPTYGYTF. CDR3 bases: TGTGCCAGCAGTGAAGCGGCAGGTCCTACCTATGGCTACACCTTC. The J gene is TRBJ1-2, the V gene TRBV6-1; no clear D gene. V was trimmed by 0 bases and J by 4 bases, leaving 12 bases between them. Germline loops: CDR1 MNHNS, CDR2 SASEGT. This CDR3 is built from 15 residues.

This clone was recorded only once. The chain carries TRBV15 and TRBJ2-3; TRBD2 agrees at 11 bases. This CDR3 is built from 18 residues. CDR1 LNHNV and CDR2 YYDKDF come from the germline V gene (reference sequence). The V and J ends lost 0 bases and 2 bases, in that order; junction bases with no gene match: 7. CDR3 coding DNA: TGTGCCACCAGCAGAGACCTGGGGACTAGCGGATCCACAGATACGCAGTATTTT. It is translated as CATSRDLGTSGSTDTQYF.